The clone carrying this T cell receptor beta chain was counted many times. The CDR3 length is 15 residues. Germline V gene lookup returns CDR1 DFQATT and CDR2 SNEGSKA (reference sequence). The V end was cut by 4 bases, the J end by 5 bases, with 18 bases between. TCRdb used MiXCR to reprocess the RT-PCR reads, holding one entry per CDR3 protein. The data show about 680,000 distinct CDR3 sequences, 12% to 15% seen once. The V call is TRBV20-1, the J call TRBJ2-1; D is possibly TRBD1 or TRBD2 (6 bases each). This clonotype originated in a female donor in good health, serving as a healthy control. The specimen sequenced was memory CD4+ T cells from blood. The CDR3 nucleotides read TGCAGTGCTATGGACGGGGGCGTCATCCACAATGAGCAGTTCTTC. It is translated as CSAMDGGVIHNEQFF.